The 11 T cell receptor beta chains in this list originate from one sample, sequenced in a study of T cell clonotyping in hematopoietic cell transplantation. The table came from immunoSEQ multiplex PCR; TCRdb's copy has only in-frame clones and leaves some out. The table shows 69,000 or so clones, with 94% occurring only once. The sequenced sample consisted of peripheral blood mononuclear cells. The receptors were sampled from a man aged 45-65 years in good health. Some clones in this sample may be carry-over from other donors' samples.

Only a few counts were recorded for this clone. This CDR3 reads CASSEGGTSNEQYF. The CDR3 nucleotides read TGTGCCAGCAGTGAAGGCGGGACCAGTAACGAGCAGTACTTC. This chain joins TRBV6-1 and TRBJ2-7, with a possible D match to TRBD2 (6 bases). Germline loops: CDR1 MNHNS, CDR2 SASEGT. This CDR3 has 14 residues. Trimming stripped 1 base from V and 5 bases from J, with 12 bases between.

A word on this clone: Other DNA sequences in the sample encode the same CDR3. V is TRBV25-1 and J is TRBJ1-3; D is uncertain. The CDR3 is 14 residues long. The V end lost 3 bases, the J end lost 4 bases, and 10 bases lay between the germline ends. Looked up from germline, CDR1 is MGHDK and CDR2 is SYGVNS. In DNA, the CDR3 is TGTGCCAGCAGTGAGGAGCGCACAGGAAACACCATATATTTT. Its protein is CASSEERTGNTIYF.

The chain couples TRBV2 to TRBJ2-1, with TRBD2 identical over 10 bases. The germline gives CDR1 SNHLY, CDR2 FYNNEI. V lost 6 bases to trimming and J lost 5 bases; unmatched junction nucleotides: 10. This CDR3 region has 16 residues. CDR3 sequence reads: CASSETMSGGDNEQFF. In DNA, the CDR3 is TGTGCCAGCAGCGAGACAATGAGCGGGGGGGACAATGAGCAGTTCTTC. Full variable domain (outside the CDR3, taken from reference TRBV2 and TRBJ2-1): EPEVTQTPSHQVTQMGQEVILRCVPISNHLYFYWYRQILGQKVEFLVSFYNNEISEKSEIFDDQFSVERPDGSNFTLKIRSTKLEDSAMYFCASSETMSGGDNEQFFGPGTRLTVL.

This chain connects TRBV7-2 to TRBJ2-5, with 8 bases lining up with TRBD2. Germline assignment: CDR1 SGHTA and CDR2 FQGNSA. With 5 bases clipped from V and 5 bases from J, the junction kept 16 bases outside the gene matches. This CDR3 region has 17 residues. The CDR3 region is CASSRPMGREAVETQYF. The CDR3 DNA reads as TGTGCCAGCAGCCGGCCTATGGGGCGGGAGGCGGTGGAGACCCAGTACTTC.

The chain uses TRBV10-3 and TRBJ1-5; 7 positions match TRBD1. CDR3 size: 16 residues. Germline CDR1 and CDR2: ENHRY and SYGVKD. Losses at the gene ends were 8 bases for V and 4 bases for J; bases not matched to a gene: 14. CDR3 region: CAIGRTGAGGNQPQHF. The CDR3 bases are TGTGCCATCGGACGAACAGGGGCCGGGGGGAATCAGCCCCAGCATTTT.

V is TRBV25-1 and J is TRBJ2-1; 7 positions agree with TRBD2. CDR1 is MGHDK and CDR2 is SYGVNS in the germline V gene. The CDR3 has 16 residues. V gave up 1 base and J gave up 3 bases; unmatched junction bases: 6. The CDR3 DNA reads TGTGCCAGCAGTGAATGGGCGGGAGAGCTCTACAATGAGCAGTTCTTC. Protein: CASSEWAGELYNEQFF.

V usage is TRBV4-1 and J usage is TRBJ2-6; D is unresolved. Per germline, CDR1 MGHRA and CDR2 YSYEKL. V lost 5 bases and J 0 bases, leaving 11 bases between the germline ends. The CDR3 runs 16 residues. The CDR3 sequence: CASSNQPDSGANVLTF. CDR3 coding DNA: TGCGCCAGCAGCAACCAGCCGGACTCTGGGGCCAACGTCCTGACTTTC.

The CDR3 DNA sequence: TGTGCCAGCAGTGCGTTTGGACTAGCGGGCCACACAGATACGCAGTATTTT. Protein: CASSAFGLAGHTDTQYF. The V call is TRBV27, the J call TRBJ2-3; 11 nucleotides align to TRBD2. The CDR3 length is 17 residues. Unmatched junction bases numbered 9, after V lost 5 bases and J lost 2 bases. Germline V lookup: CDR1 MNHEY, CDR2 SMNVEV (reference sequence).

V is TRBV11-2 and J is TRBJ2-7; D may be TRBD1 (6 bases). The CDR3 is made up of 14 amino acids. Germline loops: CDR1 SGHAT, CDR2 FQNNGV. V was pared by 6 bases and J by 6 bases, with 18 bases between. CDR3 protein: CASRDDRSVGEQYF. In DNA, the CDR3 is TGTGCCAGCAGGGACGACAGGAGTGTCGGCGAGCAGTACTTC. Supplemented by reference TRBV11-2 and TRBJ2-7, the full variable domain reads EAGVAQSPRYKIIEKRQSVAFWCNPISGHATLYWYQQILGQGPKLLIQFQNNGVVDDSQLPKDRFSAERLKGVDSTLKIQPAKLEDSAVYLCASRDDRSVGEQYFGPGTRLTVT.

In DNA form, the CDR3 reads TGTGCCAGCAGTACGCAGGGACAGGGCTTCAACGAGCAGTACTTC. This translates into CASSTQGQGFNEQYF. The rearrangement uses TRBV6-1 and TRBJ2-7, with TRBD1 identical over 9 bases. Trimming took 5 bases from V and 5 from J; bases not matched to a gene: 10. The germline CDR1 and CDR2 sequences are MNHNS and SASEGT. The CDR3 loop spans 15 amino acids.

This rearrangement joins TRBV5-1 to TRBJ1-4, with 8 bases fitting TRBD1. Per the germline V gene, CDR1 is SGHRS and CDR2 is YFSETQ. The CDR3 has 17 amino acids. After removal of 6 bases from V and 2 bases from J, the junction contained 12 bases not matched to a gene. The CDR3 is CASTLGAGGGTNEKLFF. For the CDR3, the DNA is TGCGCCAGCACCTTAGGGGCAGGGGGCGGCACTAATGAAAAACTGTTTTTT.